These 23 T cell receptor beta chains originate from one sample sequenced in a study of blood T cell repertoires in COVID-19. Libraries were prepared by immunoSEQ multiplex PCR; TCRdb keeps only in-frame clonotypes and omits some of them. Among about 85,000 clones listed, around 85% were seen once. Sequencing was performed on peripheral blood. The receptors derive from a man in his sixties with acute or convalescent COVID-19.

This chain joins TRBV24-1 and TRBJ2-1; D unresolved. The germline gives CDR1 KGHDR, CDR2 SFDVKD. The CDR3 is 13 residues long. Trimming left V 5 bases short and J 9 bases short, with 13 bases between. CDR3 DNA: TGTGCCACCAGTGTCCCAGGATCAGGTGAGCAGTTCTTC. Translating gives CATSVPGSGEQFF.

This chain joins TRBV7-8 and TRBJ2-5; D perhaps matches TRBD2 (5 bases). This CDR3 has 16 amino acids. CDR1 and CDR2 from the germline V gene are SGHVS and FQNEAQ. Trimming took 7 bases from V and 0 from J, leaving 18 bases between them. The chain's CDR3 is CASNPRSGMYQETQYF. CDR3 nucleotides: TGTGCCAGCAACCCGCGGAGCGGAATGTACCAAGAGACCCAGTACTTC.

The V call is TRBV2, the J call TRBJ1-2; D is unresolved. Germline CDR1 reads SNHLY; CDR2 reads FYNNEI. Trimming took off 1 base at V and 4 bases at J, with 13 bases between the two ends. The CDR3 is 15 residues long. CDR3 residues: CASSEERQAFYGYTF. The CDR3 nucleotides read TGTGCCAGCAGTGAAGAACGGCAGGCGTTCTATGGCTACACCTTC.

The rearrangement links TRBV19 to TRBJ2-1; 7 nucleotides agree with TRBD2. V was clipped by 9 bases and J by 2 bases; unmatched bases: 4. The germline gives CDR1 LNHDA, CDR2 SQIVND (reference sequence). This CDR3 region has 13 residues. The CDR3, as DNA: TGTGCCAGCGGGACTACGACCTACAATGAGCAGTTCTTC. This encodes CASGTTTYNEQFF.

The V and J genes are TRBV18 and TRBJ1-1; TRBD1 agrees at 8 bases. Germline values: CDR1 KGHSH, CDR2 LQKENI. The CDR3 has 15 amino acids. Unmatched junction bases numbered 5, after V lost 4 bases and J lost 1 base. The CDR3: CASSLARGPNTEAFF. The CDR3 DNA is TGTGCCAGCTCACTAGCCAGGGGGCCGAACACTGAAGCTTTCTTT. Combining the CDR3 with reference TRBV18 and TRBJ1-1 gives the whole variable domain NAGVMQNPRHLVRRRGQEARLRCSPMKGHSHVYWYRQLPEEGLKFMVYLQKENIIDESGMPKERFSAEFPKEGPSILRIQQVVRGDSAAYFCASSLARGPNTEAFFGQGTRLTVV.

CDR3 bases: TGTGCCAGCAGCTTACGACATCTAGCGGGGGGGAACAATGAGCAGTTCTTC. Protein: CASSLRHLAGGNNEQFF. The rearrangement joins TRBV11-2 to TRBJ2-1; 12 bases are shared with TRBD2. There are 17 residues in the CDR3. Unmatched junction bases numbered 7, after V lost 2 bases and J lost 5 bases. Looked up from germline, CDR1 is SGHAT and CDR2 is FQNNGV.

The V and J genes are TRBV9 and TRBJ1-2, with 7 positions matching TRBD1. CDR1 is SGDLS, CDR2 YYNGEE, per germline. The V gene end was trimmed by 3 bases and the J gene end by 3 bases; junction bases not matched to a gene: 5. This CDR3 spans 14 amino acids. CDR3: CASSGQGADYGYTF. The CDR3 DNA reads as TGTGCCAGCAGCGGACAGGGAGCCGACTATGGCTACACCTTC.

This chain links TRBV5-4 with TRBJ1-3, with 9 positions matching TRBD1. Germline assignment: CDR1 SGHNT and CDR2 YYREEE (reference sequence). CDR3 length: 15 amino acids. V was pared by 4 bases and J by 2 bases, with 4 bases of the junction left unmatched. CDR3 nucleotide sequence: TGTGCCAGCAGCCTCGGGACAGGGCCTGGAAACACCATATATTTT. It encodes CASSLGTGPGNTIYF.

V usage is TRBV7-9 and J usage is TRBJ2-3; TRBD2 matches at 8 bases. After removal of 1 base from V and 6 bases from J, the junction contained 12 bases not matched to a gene. Germline lookup yields CDR1 SEHNR and CDR2 FQNEAQ (reference sequence). The length of the CDR3 is 17 residues. CDR3 DNA sequence: TGTGCCAGCAGCTTAGTGGGGTCAAGCGGGGGATCGGATACGCAGTATTTT. Translation gives CASSLVGSSGGSDTQYF.

The CDR3 nucleotides read TGTGCCAGCAGCTTAGGGGGACAATCCTCCAACGTCCTGACTTTC. Its protein product is CASSLGGQSSNVLTF. The chain has TRBV7-2 and TRBJ2-6; the D gene is possibly TRBD1 (6 bases). The CDR3 runs 15 residues. Germline CDR1 is SGHTA and CDR2 is FQGNSA. V lost 1 base to trimming and J lost 8 bases, with 12 bases between them.

The chain uses TRBV5-8 and TRBJ1-2; tentatively, D is TRBD1 (5 bases). The V end lost 0 bases, the J end lost 4 bases, and 19 bases lay between the germline ends. The length of the CDR3 is 17 residues. The germline V gene encodes CDR1 SGHTS and CDR2 YDEGEE. The CDR3 DNA reads TGTGCCAGCAGCTTGGGGAATTCGGGGGTATTGGGCTATGGCTACACCTTC. This sequence encodes CASSLGNSGVLGYGYTF.

V gene TRBV7-2 combines with J gene TRBJ2-2; 10 positions match TRBD2. CDR3 length equals 15 residues. With 3 bases clipped from V and 4 bases from J, the junction kept 2 bases outside the gene matches. Germline V gene sequence: CDR1 SGHTA, CDR2 FQGNSA. The DNA of the CDR3 is TGTGCCAGCAGCTTGCGACTAGCGGGCACCGGGGAGCTGTTTTTT. It specifies CASSLRLAGTGELFF.

The J gene is TRBJ2-7, the V gene TRBV19; 7 bases are shared with TRBD2. The germline CDR1 and CDR2 sequences are LNHDA and SQIVND (reference sequence). The ends lost 6 bases at V and 1 base at J; junction bases unmatched: 6. The CDR3 runs to 14 residues. CDR3 in amino acids: CASSQRGASYEQYF. As DNA, the CDR3 is TGTGCCAGTAGCCAGCGGGGAGCTTCCTACGAGCAGTACTTC.

This sequence joins TRBV5-5 and TRBJ1-4; unclear D gene. V was trimmed by 4 bases and J by 5 bases, leaving 12 bases between them. Germline V CDR1 and CDR2: SGHKS, YYEKEE (reference sequence). CDR3 length: 14 residues. CDR3 DNA sequence: TGTGCCAGCAGCCCCAACCGCGGAAATGAAAAACTGTTTTTT. This encodes CASSPNRGNEKLFF.

The CDR3 DNA sequence: TGCAGCGTTGACACCAGGGACTATGGCTACACCTTC. Amino acid sequence: CSVDTRDYGYTF. V and J are TRBV29-1 and TRBJ1-2; weak D call: TRBD1 (5 bases). This CDR3 is built from 12 residues. The germline CDR1 and CDR2 sequences are SQVTM and ANQGSEA. V lost 3 bases and J lost 3, with 8 bases in between.

V gene TRBV27 combines with J gene TRBJ1-2; D is undetermined. The germline CDR1 and CDR2 sequences are MNHEY and SMNVEV (reference sequence). With 0 bases removed from V and 0 bases from J, the gap between germline ends came to 11 bases. CDR3 size: 16 residues. The CDR3: CASSLSPGTSNYGYTF. Here the CDR3 DNA reads TGTGCCAGCAGTTTATCCCCAGGAACCTCTAACTATGGCTACACCTTC.

This clone was seen a single time. The CDR3 spells CASRYYDRGDTEAFF. The CDR3 DNA follows: TGTGCCAGTAGATATTACGACAGGGGGGACACTGAAGCTTTCTTT. This chain connects TRBV19 to TRBJ1-1; 9 positions match TRBD1. The CDR3 loop spans 15 amino acids. Germline V CDR1 and CDR2: LNHDA, SQIVND (reference sequence). Trimming cost V 6 bases and J 3 bases; bases outside gene matches: 8.

The gene calls are TRBV9 and TRBJ1-2, with D uncertain. V dropped 6 bases and J dropped 4 bases, with 13 bases sitting between them. This CDR3 has 13 amino acids. Looked up from germline, CDR1 is SGDLS and CDR2 is YYNGEE. CDR3 nucleotides: TGTGCCAGCACACCAGATCCAACCTATGGCTACACCTTC. The encoded protein is CASTPDPTYGYTF. Full variable domain (remainder filled in from reference TRBV9 and TRBJ1-2): DSGVTQTPKHLITATGQRVTLRCSPRSGDLSVYWYQQSLDQGLQFLIQYYNGEERAKGNILERFSAQQFPDLHSELNLSSLELGDSALYFCASTPDPTYGYTFGSGTRLTVV.

The chain has TRBV7-2 and TRBJ1-5; TRBD1 matches 10 bases. CDR1 SGHTA and CDR2 FQGNSA come from the germline V gene. This CDR3 spans 15 amino acids. V shed 1 base and J 4 bases; nucleotides not matched to a gene: 1. DNA of the CDR3: TGTGCCAGCAGCTTAGTGGGACAGGGGAATCAGCCCCAGCATTTT. Protein: CASSLVGQGNQPQHF.

The gene calls are TRBV29-1 and TRBJ2-1; D might be TRBD2 (5 bases). Per the germline V gene, CDR1 is SQVTM and CDR2 is ANQGSEA. This CDR3 has 11 residues. Trimming removed 7 bases from V and 3 bases from J, with 7 bases in between. CDR3 DNA: TGCAGCGCAACTAGCTACAATGAGCAGTTCTTC. Its translation: CSATSYNEQFF.

The chain couples TRBV6-5 to TRBJ1-2; 8 bases are shared with TRBD1. V was pared by 6 bases and J by 3 bases, with 9 bases of the junction left unmatched. The CDR3 is 15 residues long. Germline V gene data show CDR1 as MNHEY and CDR2 as SVGAGI. Here the CDR3 reads CASSPRQGPDYGYTF. The CDR3 nucleotides read TGTGCCAGCAGCCCCCGACAGGGGCCCGACTATGGCTACACCTTC.

The J gene is TRBJ2-3, the V gene TRBV4-3; D is perhaps TRBD1 (5 bases). There are 15 residues in the CDR3. Germline V lookup: CDR1 LGHNA, CDR2 YSLEER. V shed 4 bases and J shed 4 bases, with 15 bases lying between them. CDR3 sequence reads: CASSPSAQAADTQYF. CDR3 coding DNA: TGCGCCAGCAGCCCCTCGGCACAGGCCGCAGATACGCAGTATTTT.

The rearrangement uses TRBV24-1 and TRBJ1-1; perhaps TRBD1 as D (5 bases). Germline CDR1 reads KGHDR; CDR2 reads SFDVKD. Trimming removed 9 bases at V and 6 bases at J, with 16 bases between. This CDR3 comprises 13 residues. The CDR3 loop is CATSAEGRAEAFF. The CDR3, as DNA: TGTGCCACCTCTGCGGAGGGGAGGGCTGAAGCTTTCTTT.